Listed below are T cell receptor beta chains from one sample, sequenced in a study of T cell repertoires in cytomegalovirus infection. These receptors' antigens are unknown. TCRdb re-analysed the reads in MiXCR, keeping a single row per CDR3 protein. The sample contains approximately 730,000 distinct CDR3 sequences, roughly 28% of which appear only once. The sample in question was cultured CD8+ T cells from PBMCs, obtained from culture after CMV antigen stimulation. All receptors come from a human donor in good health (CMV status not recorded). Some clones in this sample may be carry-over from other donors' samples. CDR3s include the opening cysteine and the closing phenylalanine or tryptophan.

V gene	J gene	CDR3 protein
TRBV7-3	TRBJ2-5	CASSPDGGETQYF
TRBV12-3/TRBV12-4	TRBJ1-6	CASSLERTGPSPLHF
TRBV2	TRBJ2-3	CAIRSRASSTDTQYF
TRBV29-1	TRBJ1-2	CSARLVEGFYGYTF
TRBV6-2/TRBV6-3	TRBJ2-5	CASIQRDSSTFQETQYF
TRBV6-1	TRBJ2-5	CASLRGHQETQYF
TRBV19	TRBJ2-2	CASIPLAGNTGELFF
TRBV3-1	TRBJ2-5	CASSRRTGTQETQYF
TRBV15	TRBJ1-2	CATSREPRTGGEGYTF
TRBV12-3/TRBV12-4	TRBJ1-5	CASSFRENQPQHF
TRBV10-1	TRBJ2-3	CASSVGLARDTQYF
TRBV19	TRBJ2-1	CASSPSGGGYEQFF
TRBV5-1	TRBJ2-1	CASSWGAGYNEQFF
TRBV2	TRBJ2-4	CASNTENIQYF
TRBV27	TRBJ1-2	CASSVSGTGNGYTF
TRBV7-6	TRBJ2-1	CASSLKPQGSSYNEQFF
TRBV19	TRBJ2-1	CASSIPRGPYNEQFF